This TCR beta chain comes out of a study of blood T cell repertoires in COVID-19. Study-level information: PBMCs, B-cell-depleted T cells, or T cells were the source of the cDNA or gDNA that made up the material.

The authors' processing: Amplification of reference gene primers was used by the study to estimate nucleated cell counts. This table comes from immunoSEQ multiplex PCR, and its TCRdb copy is limited to in-frame clones, with some not included. V, J and clone size reflect that table, while D and trimming were determined from the DNA. Among 200,000 or so clones listed, roughly 79% were seen once. The germline CDR1 and CDR2 sequences are SGHTA and FQGNSA. The CDR3 has 14 residues. V lost 4 bases and J lost 4, with 11 bases in between. This chain uses TRBV7-2 with TRBJ1-5; possible D gene TRBD1, 6 bases. The sequence came from a man between 60 and 75 years old with active or convalescent COVID-19. Sequenced sample: peripheral blood. As DNA, the CDR3 is TGTGCCAGCAGCTCAGTGACAGGTAATCAGCCCCAGCATTTT. Translating gives CASSSVTGNQPQHF.